This passage covers 6 T cell receptor beta chains from one sample sequenced in a study of cytomegalovirus exposure and HLA in healthy donors. The assay was immunoSEQ multiplex PCR, and TCRdb's table has in-frame clones only and misses some. The table lists some 240,000 clones, roughly 84% of them singletons. Sample: PBMCs. Every receptor here comes from a woman younger than 35 in good health and CMV-seropositive.

The J gene is TRBJ2-7, the V gene TRBV27; TRBD2 is a possible D gene (6 bases). Germline-derived CDR1 and CDR2 are MNHEY and SMNVEV (reference sequence). CDR3 length: 13 amino acids. V gave up 10 bases and J gave up 1 base, with 14 bases separating them. This CDR3 reads CATASGFSYEQYF. The CDR3 DNA is TGTGCCACTGCAAGCGGGTTTTCCTACGAGCAGTACTTC.

The chain employs TRBV27 and TRBJ1-2, with 9 bases identical to TRBD1. The CDR3 consists of 13 residues. V dropped 5 bases and J dropped 7; count of bases not matched to a gene: 5. Germline CDR1 is MNHEY and CDR2 is SMNVEV (reference sequence). The CDR3 DNA is TGTGCCAGCAGTCCAGGACAGGGGTCTGGCTACACCTTC. Translating gives CASSPGQGSGYTF.

The V gene is TRBV7-9, the J gene TRBJ1-2, with D possibly TRBD1 on 6 matching bases. V lost 7 bases, J lost 4 bases, and 19 bases lay in between. CDR3 size: 15 residues. Germline V gives CDR1 SEHNR, CDR2 FQNEAQ (reference sequence). As DNA, the CDR3 is TGTGCCAGCATTCCAGCCCCCAGGGGATCCTATGGCTACACCTTC. It codes for CASIPAPRGSYGYTF. Using reference TRBV7-9 and TRBJ1-2 for the parts outside the CDR3, the full variable domain is DTGVSQNPRHKITKRGQNVTFRCDPISEHNRLYWYRQTLGQGPEFLTYFQNEAQLEKSRLLSDRFSAERPKGSFSTLEIQRTEQGDSAMYLCASIPAPRGSYGYTFGSGTRLTVV.

The chain uses TRBV7-8 and TRBJ1-2; 9 bases map to TRBD1. Germline V CDR1 and CDR2: SGHVS, FQNEAQ. The ends lost 5 bases at V and 8 bases at J; junction bases unmatched: 9. This CDR3 is 14 amino acids long. Written as DNA, the CDR3 is TGTGCCAGCAGCAAAACAGGGGGCACGTCGGGCTACACCTTC. This translates into CASSKTGGTSGYTF.

The chain couples TRBV5-1 to TRBJ1-1; D might be TRBD1 (5 bases). V was shortened by 4 bases and J by 4 bases, with 14 bases between the two germline ends. CDR3 size: 14 residues. In germline, CDR1 is SGHRS, CDR2 YFSETQ. CDR3 region: CASSQRMGGTEAFF. As DNA, the CDR3 is TGCGCCAGCAGCCAACGGATGGGGGGCACTGAAGCTTTCTTT.

The V call is TRBV5-1, the J call TRBJ2-7, with 14 bases aligning to TRBD2. This CDR3 region has 16 residues. Germline V CDR1 and CDR2: SGHRS, YFSETQ. The V segment lost 4 bases and the J segment 7 bases; nucleotides outside the gene matches: 10. CDR3 region: CASSVPTSGREGEQYF. The CDR3, as DNA: TGCGCCAGCAGCGTCCCGACTAGCGGGAGGGAGGGGGAGCAGTACTTC.